A selection of T cell receptor beta chains follows, all from one sample in a study of identical twins. TCRdb reprocessed the 5' RACE reads via MiXCR and lists one record per CDR3 protein. The sample consists of approximately 550,000 distinct CDR3 sequences, 20% to 25% of them appearing once. Separately, the same data were catalogued under a study of yellow fever vaccine responses in identical twins.

Sequencing used CD4+ T cells sorted from blood. The receptors shown here come from a woman aged 18-29 years in good health. Each CDR3 is given with its conserved first and last residue. Fields, in order: V gene, J gene, D gene, clone size, CDR3 protein, CDR3 DNA. A D gene is named only where the DNA matches it firmly. Not every row has a clone size; where given, it reads once, few, many or a size class.

>TRBV20-1|TRBJ2-1|.|few
CSAMGVDLRDNEQFF
TGCAGTGCTATGGGGGTTGATTTACGCGACAATGAGCAGTTCTTC
>TRBV7-9|TRBJ1-2|.|.
CASSTPGAGNYGYTF
TGTGCCAGCAGCACCCCCGGGGCGGGAAACTATGGCTACACCTTC
>TRBV5-1|TRBJ2-5|.|few
CASSLPGSGQETQYF
TGCGCCAGCAGCTTGCCGGGATCGGGCCAAGAGACCCAGTACTTC
>TRBV12-3/TRBV12-4|TRBJ1-2|.|.
CASRRGDGYTF
TGTGCCAGCAGGCGGGGGGATGGCTACACCTTC
>TRBV12-3/TRBV12-4|TRBJ2-1|TRBD2|few
CASSLAGTTPYNEQFF
TGTGCCAGCAGTTTAGCCGGGACTACTCCCTACAATGAGCAGTTCTTC
>TRBV12-3/TRBV12-4|TRBJ2-6|.|few
CASSWSGTAGANVLTF
TGTGCCAGCAGCTGGTCGGGTACTGCTGGGGCCAACGTCCTGACTTTC
>TRBV28|TRBJ1-5|TRBD1|.
CASSDRGLQPQHF
TGTGCCAGCAGCGACAGGGGGCTTCAGCCCCAGCATTTT
>TRBV7-8|TRBJ2-3|TRBD2|.
CASSRMRGRADTQYF
TGTGCCAGCAGTCGGATGCGGGGGAGGGCAGATACGCAGTATTTT
>TRBV12-3/TRBV12-4|TRBJ2-5|TRBD2|few
CASSLGGLAGVQTQYF
TGTGCCAGCAGTCTAGGCGGACTAGCGGGAGTTCAGACCCAGTACTTC
>TRBV6-1|TRBJ2-4|.|.
CASSADRIKNIQYF
TGTGCCAGCAGTGCCGACAGGATCAAAAACATTCAGTACTTC
>TRBV15|TRBJ2-7|TRBD1|.
CATSRVGGGREQYF
TGTGCCACCAGCAGAGTAGGGGGCGGCCGGGAGCAGTACTTC
>TRBV6-1|TRBJ2-2|.|few
CASSTTGYRAGELFF
TGTGCCAGCAGTACAACAGGGTATCGCGCCGGGGAGCTGTTTTTT
>TRBV5-1|TRBJ2-2|TRBD2|few
CASSPNPGLLNTGELFF
TGCGCCAGCAGCCCAAATCCGGGACTACTCAACACCGGGGAGCTGTTTTTT
>TRBV19|TRBJ2-3|.|.
CASSGSGTQYF
TGTGCCAGTAGTGGTAGTGGTACGCAGTATTTT
>TRBV10-2|TRBJ2-1|TRBD2|.
CASSGLAIYNEQFF
TGCGCCAGCAGTGGACTAGCAATATACAATGAGCAGTTCTTC
>TRBV5-1|TRBJ2-5|TRBD1|.
CASSFAQTGGGETQYF
TGCGCCAGCAGCTTTGCTCAAACAGGGGGCGGTGAGACCCAGTACTTC
>TRBV10-3|TRBJ1-2|.|few
CAISVEGWGYTF
TGTGCCATCAGTGTGGAGGGTTGGGGCTACACCTTC
>TRBV10-3|TRBJ1-2|.|.
CAISEGGSNYGYTF
TGTGCCATCAGTGAGGGGGGATCTAACTATGGCTACACCTTC
>TRBV12-3/TRBV12-4|TRBJ2-4|.|.
CASQARGFKNIQYF
TGTGCCAGCCAAGCACGGGGATTCAAAAACATTCAGTACTTC
>TRBV5-6|TRBJ2-3|TRBD2|few
CASSLLTSGGLDTQYF
TGTGCCAGCAGCTTACTAACTAGCGGGGGTCTAGATACGCAGTATTTT
>TRBV5-6|TRBJ2-3|TRBD1|.
CASSTGTGGTDTQYF
TGTGCCAGCAGCACCGGGACAGGGGGCACAGATACGCAGTATTTT
>TRBV25-1|TRBJ2-2|.|.
CASSNPAGSHGELFF
TGTGCCAGCAGTAACCCAGCCGGTTCACACGGGGAGCTGTTTTTT
>TRBV3-1|TRBJ1-2|.|.
CASSQFVQNYGYTF
TGTGCCAGCAGCCAGTTTGTACAGAACTATGGCTACACCTTC
>TRBV5-1|TRBJ2-5|TRBD2|.
CASSSSSGGAGETQYF
TGCGCCAGCAGCTCGTCTAGCGGGGGGGCCGGAGAGACCCAGTACTTC
>TRBV5-1|TRBJ1-4|.|.
CASSLERPDEKLFF
TGCGCCAGCAGCTTGGAACGGCCAGACGAAAAACTGTTTTTT
>TRBV7-8|TRBJ1-4|.|many
CASSYSLGRAGEKLFF
TGTGCCAGCAGCTACTCTTTAGGGAGGGCTGGGGAAAAACTGTTTTTT